These 8 T cell receptor beta chains were all obtained from the same sample, sequenced in a study of immune evolution from preneoplasia to lung adenocarcinoma. Assay used: immunoSEQ multiplex PCR; TCRdb lists only in-frame clones, some missing. The top ten clones hold 6.3% of a sample with just under 6,500 clones, under 85% of them seen once. The sequenced sample consisted of FFPE minimally invasive lung adenocarcinoma tissue. These receptors all come from a person between 50 and 69 years old with lung adenocarcinoma.

The rearrangement uses TRBV2 and TRBJ2-3, with D maybe TRBD1 (6 bases). The CDR3 is made up of 14 amino acids. CDR1 SNHLY and CDR2 FYNNEI come from the germline V gene. The V and J ends lost 3 bases and 2 bases respectively, with 9 bases between them. CDR3 protein: CASSEGTLTDTQYF. The CDR3 nucleotides read TGTGCCAGCAGTGAGGGGACACTCACAGATACGCAGTATTTT.

This chain joins TRBV5-1 and TRBJ2-7; 8 positions agree with TRBD1. V was clipped by 0 bases and J by 3 bases; unmatched bases: 5. From germline, CDR1 is SGHRS and CDR2 YFSETQ. The CDR3 runs to 15 residues. DNA of the CDR3: TGCGCCAGCAGCTTGGACGGACAGGGTTACTACGAGCAGTACTTC. Its protein is CASSLDGQGYYEQYF.

This sequence joins TRBV30 and TRBJ2-1; 8 bases match TRBD2. The V gene's germline CDR1 is GTSNPN and CDR2 SVGIG (reference sequence). After removal of 5 bases from V and 6 bases from J, the junction contained 3 bases not matched to a gene. The CDR3 is made up of 12 amino acids. As DNA, the CDR3 is TGTGCCTGGGGACTAGCACCCAATGAGCAGTTCTTC. This sequence encodes CAWGLAPNEQFF.

This clone showed up just once. The chain carries TRBV6-6 and TRBJ1-1; possibly TRBD1 for D (6 bases). Germline-derived CDR1 and CDR2 are MNHNY and SVGAGI (reference sequence). The CDR3 is made up of 14 amino acids. V lost 2 bases and J 4 bases, leaving 11 bases between the germline ends. As DNA, the CDR3 is TGTGCCAGCAGTTACGCGGGAGGGGGCACTGAAGCTTTCTTT. Translated, it gives CASSYAGGGTEAFF.

The rearrangement joins TRBV11-2 to TRBJ1-3; 8 bases match TRBD1. J was trimmed by 3 bases and V by 4 bases; bases with no gene match: 2. The CDR3 sequence is 14 residues long. Germline V gene sequence: CDR1 SGHAT, CDR2 FQNNGV. For the CDR3, the DNA is TGTGCCAGCAGCTCGGACAGGGTTGGAAACACCATATATTTT. It is translated as CASSSDRVGNTIYF.

The V and J genes are TRBV7-9 and TRBJ2-1; 7 bases map to TRBD1. The junction had 10 bases not matched to a gene; V was cut back by 5 bases and J by 6 bases. Germline loops: CDR1 SEHNR, CDR2 FQNEAQ (reference sequence). CDR3 size: 15 residues. The chain's CDR3 is CASSPPGQSGNEQFF. CDR3 DNA: TGTGCCAGCAGCCCCCCGGGACAGTCAGGCAATGAGCAGTTCTTC. The entire variable domain, with the rest obtained from reference TRBV7-9 and TRBJ2-1, is as follows: DTGVSQNPRHKITKRGQNVTFRCDPISEHNRLYWYRQTLGQGPEFLTYFQNEAQLEKSRLLSDRFSAERPKGSFSTLEIQRTEQGDSAMYLCASSPPGQSGNEQFFGPGTRLTVL.

CDR3: CASSSVSTSGANVLTF. The DNA for the CDR3 is TGTGCCAGCAGCTCTGTTTCTACCTCTGGGGCCAACGTCCTGACTTTC. V gene TRBV5-4 combines with J gene TRBJ2-6, with D unclear. This CDR3 has 16 amino acids. Germline V gene lookup returns CDR1 SGHNT and CDR2 YYREEE (reference sequence). Trimming removed 3 bases at V and 0 bases at J, with 10 bases between.

The gene calls are TRBV7-2 and TRBJ2-1; TRBD2 agrees at 12 bases. The V gene's germline CDR1 is SGHTA and CDR2 FQGNSA. This CDR3 spans 15 amino acids. Losses at the gene ends were 4 bases for V and 4 bases for J; bases not matched to a gene: 2. The CDR3 coding sequence is TGTGCCAGCAGCTCAGGACTAGCGGGGTACAATGAGCAGTTCTTC. As protein: CASSSGLAGYNEQFF.